This T cell receptor (beta chain) was captured by sequencing in a study of T cells in Graves' hyperthyroidism and ophthalmopathy. There were TCR beta CDR3 regions amplified from RNA transcripts. The TCR CDR3 first-round RT-PCR relied on the HTBI primer set. TCRdb reprocessed the multiplex PCR reads via MiXCR and lists one record per CDR3 protein. The data hold around 700,000 distinct CDR3 sequences, with approximately 36% observed a single time. The CDR3 spans 14 residues. The V and J ends lost 6 bases and 4 bases respectively, with 15 bases between them. Germline lookup yields CDR1 LGHDT and CDR2 YNNKEL (reference sequence). In its sample, this clonotype was seen a few times.

The source of this sequence is a woman in her thirties or forties with Graves' hyperthyroidism. The genes are TRBV3-1 and TRBJ1-2; D gene uncertain. Sample: blood. CDR3 nucleotides: TGTGCCAGCAGTTACTCCCGGGATGGCTATGGCTACACCTTC. Translating gives CASSYSRDGYGYTF.